Presented here are 15 T cell receptor beta chains from one specimen sequenced in a study of T cells after yellow fever vaccination. TCRdb re-derived calls from the 5' RACE reads in MiXCR, one entry per CDR3 protein. The table has 500,000 to 650,000 distinct CDR3 sequences, about 13% seen once. The specimen was PBMCs, collected on the day of the yellow fever booster vaccination. These receptors all stem from a man in his thirties or forties who received the YFV17D yellow fever vaccine.

This clonotype was found a few times. V and J are TRBV4-3 and TRBJ2-5, with D perhaps being TRBD1 or TRBD2 (6 bases each). This CDR3 is 16 amino acids long. V was trimmed by 0 bases and J by 5 bases, leaving 16 bases between them. CDR1 and CDR2 from the germline V gene are LGHNA and YSLEER. CDR3 protein: CASSQEMGASGETQYF. DNA for the CDR3: TGCGCCAGCAGCCAAGAGATGGGGGCGAGCGGGGAGACCCAGTACTTC.

The chain uses TRBV7-2 and TRBJ2-7; TRBD1 is a possible D gene (5 bases). The germline V and J ends were trimmed by 1 base and 8 bases, with 9 bases remaining between them. The CDR3 totals 12 residues. Germline loops: CDR1 SGHTA, CDR2 FQGNSA. CDR3 DNA: TGTGCCAGCAGCTTAGTTGGGGCCCAGCAGTACTTC. This codes for CASSLVGAQQYF.

This clonotype was seen a handful of times. The V gene is TRBV12-3 or TRBV12-4, the J gene TRBJ2-1; D gene ambiguous. V was clipped by 1 base and J by 5 bases, with 6 bases between them. This CDR3 contains 13 residues. DNA for the CDR3: TGTGCCAGCAGTTTAGGACCCCACAATGAGCAGTTCTTC. Translation gives CASSLGPHNEQFF.

DNA of the CDR3: TGCAGTGCTGGGGACACGTCCACAGATACGCAGTATTTT. It yields the protein CSAGDTSTDTQYF. This sequence joins TRBV20-1 and TRBJ2-3; weak D call: TRBD1 (6 bases). CDR1 DFQATT and CDR2 SNEGSKA come from the germline V gene (reference sequence). V gave up 5 bases and J gave up 2 bases, with 11 bases separating them. This CDR3 is 13 amino acids long.

The rearrangement links TRBV7-2 to TRBJ2-7; D is ambiguous. With 4 bases removed from V and 6 bases from J, the gap between germline ends came to 10 bases. The germline gives CDR1 SGHTA, CDR2 FQGNSA. The length of the CDR3 is 12 residues. This CDR3 is CASSSRTGEQYF. In DNA form, the CDR3 reads TGTGCCAGCAGCTCTAGAACGGGCGAGCAGTACTTC.

The chain couples TRBV6-1 to TRBJ2-7; TRBD1 is a possible D gene (5 bases). V was shortened by 4 bases and J by 2 bases, with 15 bases between the two germline ends. The CDR3 is made up of 15 amino acids. From germline, CDR1 is MNHNS and CDR2 SASEGT. CDR3 protein: CASSADRRKTYEQYF. The CDR3 nucleotides are TGTGCCAGCAGTGCCGACAGAAGGAAAACCTACGAGCAGTACTTC.

This clonotype was counted only a few times. V and J are TRBV5-1 and TRBJ1-1; 8 positions match TRBD1. In germline, CDR1 is SGHRS, CDR2 YFSETQ. J lost 8 bases, V lost 4 bases, and 10 bases had no gene match. The CDR3 loop spans 14 amino acids. The CDR3 nucleotides are TGCGCCAGCAGCGACGGACAGGGAGGTCCCGAAGCTTTCTTT. Encoded protein: CASSDGQGGPEAFF.

This clonotype was picked up a small number of times. The rearrangement links TRBV20-1 to TRBJ2-7; TRBD1 matches at 11 bases. Germline V gene lookup returns CDR1 DFQATT and CDR2 SNEGSKA (reference sequence). J was trimmed by 5 bases and V by 5 bases; bases with no gene match: 11. The CDR3 is 15 residues long. CDR3 loop: CSALTTRTGGDEQYF. The CDR3 nucleotides are TGCAGTGCTCTAACAACTCGGACAGGGGGCGACGAGCAGTACTTC.

At least ten counts were recorded for this clonotype. This rearrangement joins TRBV7-8 to TRBJ2-2, with D maybe TRBD2 (7 bases). The CDR3 runs to 14 residues. The V and J ends lost 5 bases and 4 bases respectively, with 11 bases between them. Per germline, CDR1 SGHVS and CDR2 FQNEAQ. CDR3 sequence reads: CASSRGGGTGELFF. In DNA form, the CDR3 reads TGTGCCAGCAGCCGAGGGGGGGGCACCGGGGAGCTGTTTTTT.

V and J are TRBV5-1 and TRBJ2-3, with 10 bases aligning to TRBD2. The germline V gene encodes CDR1 SGHRS and CDR2 YFSETQ. V shed 4 bases, J shed 5 bases, and the junction held 10 bases outside the gene matches. CDR3 length: 16 amino acids. The CDR3 bases are TGCGCCAGCAGCCGGCTGAGCGGGAGGGCCGGAGATACGCAGTATTTT. Its protein product is CASSRLSGRAGDTQYF.

The gene calls are TRBV5-1 and TRBJ2-4, with D possibly TRBD2 on 5 matching bases. Looked up from germline, CDR1 is SGHRS and CDR2 is YFSETQ. Trimming cost V 3 bases and J 1 base, with 14 bases left between them. This CDR3 is 16 amino acids long. The DNA of the CDR3 is TGCGCCAGCAGCTCAGGAGGAGGTGATGCCAAAAACATTCAGTACTTC. It translates to CASSSGGGDAKNIQYF. The full variable domain, completed using reference TRBV5-1 and TRBJ2-4, is KAGVTQTPRYLIKTRGQQVTLSCSPISGHRSVSWYQQTPGQGLQFLFEYFSETQRNKGNFPGRFSGRQFSNSRSEMNVSTLELGDSALYLCASSSGGGDAKNIQYFGAGTRLSVL.

This clonotype was detected a few times. The V gene is TRBV4-3, the J gene TRBJ2-3; the D is unclear. Germline V gene sequence: CDR1 LGHNA, CDR2 YSLEER. CDR3 length: 15 residues. V shed 1 base and J shed 0 bases, with 8 bases lying between them. DNA for the CDR3: TGCGCCAGCAGCCAAGCCCCGGGCAGCACAGATACGCAGTATTTT. Its protein product is CASSQAPGSTDTQYF.

The genes are TRBV5-6 and TRBJ2-7; D is possibly TRBD1 (5 bases). V lost 0 bases to trimming and J lost 0 bases, with 13 bases between them. The CDR3 is 16 residues long. Germline V gene lookup returns CDR1 SGHDT and CDR2 YYEEEE. CDR3 sequence: CASSLVSDRGSYEQYF. The CDR3 DNA sequence: TGTGCCAGCAGCTTGGTCAGCGACAGAGGCTCCTACGAGCAGTACTTC.

The chain couples TRBV5-1 to TRBJ1-5; weak D call: TRBD1 (5 bases). The V end lost 4 bases, the J end lost 5 bases, and 13 bases lay between the germline ends. The CDR3 length is 14 residues. Germline-derived CDR1 and CDR2 are SGHRS and YFSETQ. This chain's CDR3 is CASSQNQGDQPQHF. The CDR3 DNA reads as TGCGCCAGCAGCCAGAATCAGGGCGATCAGCCCCAGCATTTT.

The chain uses TRBV12-3 or TRBV12-4 and TRBJ2-1; D may be TRBD2 (5 bases). CDR3 length equals 15 residues. V was trimmed by 2 bases and J by 10 bases, leaving 18 bases between them. In DNA form, the CDR3 reads TGTGCCAGCAGTTTATTGTTGGCGGCACTAGGGGAGCAGTTCTTC. It codes for CASSLLLAALGEQFF.